This TCR beta chain was captured in a study of T cell responses to AZD1222 COVID-19 vaccine. Pooled samples include second doses given at about 4 or 12 weeks. Only in-frame clones appear in the TCRdb table, and some are missing; sequencing was by immunoSEQ multiplex PCR. The sample lists about 110,000 clones; 90% were seen once. Germline values: CDR1 KGHSH, CDR2 LQKENI. J was trimmed by 5 bases and V by 3 bases; bases with no gene match: 5. This CDR3 has 14 residues. General study points: Baseline testing showed seropositivity in only a handful of AZD1222 recipients. Spike was spanned by vaccine-associated CD4 TCRs, with dominance at 160-218 and 743-854. There were mostly white British donors and more females than males, and clonal diversity was possibly underestimated.

Points on this clone: Its antigen is currently unknown.

The chain links TRBV18 to TRBJ2-5, with TRBD1 matching over 8 bases. The sample was peripheral blood, taken 28 days after the second AZD1222 dose. This clonotype was sampled from an adult who received the AZD1222 COVID-19 vaccine. The CDR3 spells CASSPQTGEETQYF. As DNA, the CDR3 is TGTGCCAGCTCACCCCAGACAGGGGAGGAGACCCAGTACTTC.